Sequencing of this T cell receptor beta chain was carried out in a study of Graves' ophthalmopathy and Graves' hyperthyroidism. RNA transcripts yielded amplified TCR beta CDR3 regions. The first-round RT-PCR employed HTBI primers together with the Qiagen OneStep RT-PCR kit. A multiplex PCR was then performed as the second round. One entry per CDR3 protein results from TCRdb running MiXCR on the multiplex PCR reads. There are around 660,000 distinct CDR3 sequences in the sample; over 40% occur only once, and 3.3% lies in the top ten. The CDR3 extends over 15 amino acids. Germline CDR1 and CDR2: MNHEY and SMNVEV (reference sequence). V shed 6 bases and J 7 bases; nucleotides not matched to a gene: 12. Among the exclusions were patients with other autoimmune diseases, uncontrolled infections, pregnancy or lactation. About 10 ml of fresh blood yielded the PBMCs by density gradient. A few counts support this clonotype. No antigen is known for it.

Study-wide points: Most thyroid-expanded clonotypes exceeding 0.001 frequency were also found in blood.

This sequence originates from an adult man with Graves' ophthalmopathy. The sample taken for sequencing was peripheral blood. This chain uses TRBV27 with TRBJ1-5; 7 nucleotides line up with TRBD1. The CDR3 region is CASSLRQGGSQPQHF. DNA of the CDR3: TGTGCCAGCAGCCTTCGACAGGGAGGAAGCCAGCCCCAGCATTTT.